This TCR beta chain was identified in a study of shared clonotypes between healthy human individuals (dated by TCRdb to 2020 to 2022). Background on the whole study: The cohort comprised a couple of women and a few men aged 18 to 49 years. To estimate repertoire size and how much clonotype sharing occurs between individuals, the study deeply sequenced the blood TCR repertoires of several healthy adults. Different laboratories and diverse techniques were used to prepare libraries and sequence TCR repertoires, to increase sequencing depth and limit assay-specific biases. Per donor, three plates each were used for CD4 naive and CD4 memory, two for CD8 naive, and one for CD8 memory. Leukapheresis yielded between about 0.8 and 8.9 billion PBMCs per donor.

Deletion took 6 bases off V and 4 bases off J, with a span of 12 bases between the germline ends. The CDR3 measures 14 amino acids from cysteine to phenylalanine. The only DNA kept is the CDR3, 42 bases in frame from the first base. Sequences MNHEY (CDR1) and SMNVEV (CDR2) are obtained from the germline V gene (reference sequence). Healthy HIV-negative adults with no recently reported acute infections or vaccinations were included as donors. Every donor was a Caucasian adult residing in Nashville, Tennessee, USA. Magnetic negative selection was used to enrich CD4+ T cells, after which naive cells were positively selected on CD45RA and the negative fraction became the memory subset. After blood collection by leukapheresis, PBMCs were isolated using Ficoll-Histopaque density gradient centrifugation and then cryopreserved in the vapor phase of liquid nitrogen. Purity and quantity of every magnetically sorted T cell population were checked by analytical flow cytometry. Genomic DNA was isolated from every sorted fraction and measured by UV absorbance on a Nanodrop 2000c.

The research as a whole found: Because the study included a small number of donors, the genetic and exposure-history diversity represented was limited. Pairwise subsampling indicated that sequencing depth was expected to affect the degree of clonotype sharing among donors. Naive subsets generally had larger estimated clonotype richness than memory subsets did. Sharing across a few donors was observed for around 5% of naive CD4, around 3.5% of naive CD8, over 2% of memory CD4, and roughly 0.4% of memory CD8 clonotypes. Rarefaction of sorted-subset datasets indicated incomplete sequencing despite the large sequencing depth. Sampling was restricted to blood, and TCR repertoires in tissue are likely to differ from TCR repertoires in blood. Compared with non-shared clonotypes, the clonotypes found in all four sorted-subset donors had higher generation probabilities.

Using the deep immunoSEQ assay, multiplex PCR amplified TCR CDR3 regions from genomic DNA. Extracted genomic DNA from each cell subset was spread evenly across all wells of several immunoSEQ 96-well plates, with each plate serving as a replicate. For sorted subsets, each replicate PCR was loaded with approximately 190 ng genomic DNA, equivalent to 30,000 to 35,000 T cell genomes. Purified libraries were quantified with a Qubit 3.0 fluorometer, sized on a Bioanalyzer 2100, and re-quantified with the KAPA Library Quantification kit. Every immunoSEQ 96-well plate was sequenced on a dedicated single-read 150-cycle Illumina NextSeq 550 flow cell. The authors' pipeline ran thus. Because the immunoSEQ output included only junctional sequences and no quality scores, the filtering could not be the same as the filtering used for full-length reads. Sequences were annotated with PyIR, a Python wrapper for IgBLAST v1.9, and V/J genes and CDR3 were assigned using IMGT germline references. Reads with weak V/J assignments (E-value above 1e-6), missing CDR3, stop codons, out-of-frame junctions, or ambiguous translated residues were removed. A V3J clonotype was defined by an identical inferred V gene, J gene, and CDR3 amino acid sequence. The percentage overlap between two repertoires was calculated by dividing the number of shared unique clonotypes by the size of the smaller repertoire. Three approaches were used to assess repertoire richness: RTK rarefaction, the Chao1 estimator, and Recon v2.1 estimates of unobserved clonotypes. Generation probabilities for all TCRbeta clonotypes obtained by the gDNA method from several donors were computed using OLGA. TCRdb provides this immuneACCESS table in a form limited to in-frame rearrangements. Some clones are lacking; in checked studies, under half of them reflect an unresolved V gene, and why the rest are absent is not known. That table supplies the V and J calls and clone size; D and trimming were determined from the DNA. Recorded for this sample are some 300,000 clones; 73% of them occurred a single time. The ten largest clones add up to 8.5% to 12% of the sample.

This clone has a count of ten or more. Its antigen is still unknown. No much larger clone exists at a distance of one base, and base qualities are not known. The specimen was memory CD4+ T cells sorted from blood. This specimen's cell subset or site label, interpreted: CD45RA-negative fraction. The V and J genes are TRBV27 and TRBJ1-4; the D gene is perhaps TRBD1, on 5 matching bases. The source is a man aged 25 to 40 in good health. The CDR3 sequence is CASRTRRGNEKLFF. The sequenced DNA is TGTGCCAGCAGAACCCGAAGGGGTAATGAAAAACTGTTTTTT.